This TCR beta chain was sequenced during a study of blood T cell repertoires in COVID-19. For the study at large: Sites in the United States, Italy and Spain provided acute and convalescent COVID-19 samples. Nucleic acid was either cDNA or gDNA, and it came from T cells, B-cell-depleted T cells, or PBMCs.

Authors' processing steps: Reference gene primer amplification yielded estimated nucleated cell counts. Data came from immunoSEQ multiplex PCR; TCRdb stores just in-frame clones and leaves some out. The D gene and trimming were derived from the DNA, and the V and J assignments and clone size from that table. The table shows some 290,000 clones, with around 90% occurring only once. Sequencing was carried out using peripheral blood. This TCR was recovered from a woman between 50 and 59 years old who had recovered from COVID-19.

The CDR3 spells CATSDSSSNEKLFF. As DNA, the CDR3 is TGTGCCACCAGTGATTCTAGCAGTAACGAAAAACTGTTTTTT. The chain couples TRBV24-1 to TRBJ1-4; no clear D gene. Trimming pared 2 bases from V and 8 bases from J, leaving 11 bases between. Germline V gene lookup returns CDR1 KGHDR and CDR2 SFDVKD. The CDR3 runs 14 residues.